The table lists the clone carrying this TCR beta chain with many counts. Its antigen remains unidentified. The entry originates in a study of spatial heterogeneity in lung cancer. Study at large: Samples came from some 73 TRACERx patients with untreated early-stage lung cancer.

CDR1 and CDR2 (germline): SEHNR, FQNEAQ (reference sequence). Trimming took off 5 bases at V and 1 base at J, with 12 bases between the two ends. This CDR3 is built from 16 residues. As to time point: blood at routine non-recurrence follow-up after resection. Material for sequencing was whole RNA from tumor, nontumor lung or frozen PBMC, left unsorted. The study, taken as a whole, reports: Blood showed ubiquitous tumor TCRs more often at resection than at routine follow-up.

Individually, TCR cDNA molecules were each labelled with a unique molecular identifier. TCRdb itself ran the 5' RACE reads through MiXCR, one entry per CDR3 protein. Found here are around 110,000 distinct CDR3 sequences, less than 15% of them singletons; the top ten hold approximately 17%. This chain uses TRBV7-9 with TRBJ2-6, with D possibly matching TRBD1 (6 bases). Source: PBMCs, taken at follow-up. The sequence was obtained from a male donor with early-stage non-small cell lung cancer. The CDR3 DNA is TGTGCCAGCAGCCCCTTCACAGGGTCTGGGGCCAACGTCCTGACTTTC. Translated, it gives CASSPFTGSGANVLTF.